Below are 18 T cell receptor beta chains sequenced from a single sample in a study of CD8 T cells in ankylosing spondylitis (dated by TCRdb to about 2017). Library prep was done by 5' RACE. The data were produced on an Illumina HiSeq 2500. TCRdb ran its own pipeline on the public reads, namely fastp trimming at Q25 and MiXCR clone calling, and kept in-frame beta chains. Merged by CDR3 protein, the rows form single entries marked with the most common genes and DNA. Here the sample has approximately 350,000 distinct CDR3 sequences; roughly 20% occur a single time. 13% of the sample rests with the top ten. What was sequenced was blood, either unsorted or a sorted T cell fraction (not recorded which). The source is a male donor with ankylosing spondylitis or in good health (not recorded which).

This clonotype has only a few counts. J is TRBJ2-1 and V is TRBV20-1, with D possibly TRBD2 on 6 matching bases. Between the trimmed V and J ends, which lost 5 bases and 1 base, there was a span of 21 bases. CDR1 and CDR2 (germline): DFQATT, SNEGSKA (reference sequence). This CDR3 region has 17 residues. The CDR3 reads CSAFLGLQPKSYNEQFF. The CDR3 region has the DNA TGCAGTGCTTTTCTGGGACTGCAACCTAAGTCCTACAATGAGCAGTTCTTC.

The chain has TRBV5-1 and TRBJ1-2, with 10 bases lining up with TRBD1. Looked up from germline, CDR1 is SGHRS and CDR2 is YFSETQ. The length of the CDR3 is 16 residues. With V trimmed by 3 bases and J by 6 bases, 11 bases remained unmatched. The DNA of the CDR3 is TGCGCCAGCAGCTCGCGACAGGGGGCAACGGGGAATGGCTACACCTTC. Translating it yields CASSSRQGATGNGYTF. The full variable domain, its missing parts supplied by reference TRBV5-1 and TRBJ1-2, is KAGVTQTPRYLIKTRGQQVTLSCSPISGHRSVSWYQQTPGQGLQFLFEYFSETQRNKGNFPGRFSGRQFSNSRSEMNVSTLELGDSALYLCASSSRQGATGNGYTFGSGTRLTVV.

This chain links TRBV29-1 with TRBJ2-3; TRBD2 matches at 8 bases. Germline V gene lookup returns CDR1 SQVTM and CDR2 ANQGSEA. CDR3 length equals 15 residues. V dropped 2 bases and J dropped 5; count of bases not matched to a gene: 9. The CDR3 DNA reads TGCAGCGTTGAATCACCAGCGGGGGCCCTAGATACGCAGTATTTT. Its translation: CSVESPAGALDTQYF.

This clonotype showed up just a few times. The chain is built from TRBV5-6 and TRBJ2-1; D may be TRBD1 (6 bases). From germline, CDR1 is SGHDT and CDR2 YYEEEE. CDR3 length: 15 amino acids. The V gene lost 4 bases and the J gene lost 6 bases, with 17 bases spanning the gap. This chain's CDR3 is CASSENPRGFNEQFF. The CDR3 DNA follows: TGTGCCAGCAGCGAGAACCCAAGGGGGTTCAATGAGCAGTTCTTC. Complete variable domain (other parts from reference TRBV5-6 and TRBJ2-1): DAGVTQSPTHLIKTRGQQVTLRCSPKSGHDTVSWYQQALGQGPQFIFQYYEEEERQRGNFPDRFSGHQFPNYSSELNVNALLLGDSALYLCASSENPRGFNEQFFGPGTRLTVL.

This clonotype was observed a handful of times. V is TRBV28 and J is TRBJ1-2; no firm D call. The germline V and J ends were trimmed by 4 bases and 3 bases, with 12 bases remaining between them. The CDR3 runs 14 residues. Germline assignment: CDR1 MDHEN and CDR2 SYDVKM. In DNA, the CDR3 is TGTGCCAGCAGTTCCGCGACAAGCCACTATGGCTACACCTTC. Translating it yields CASSSATSHYGYTF.

V and J are TRBV11-2 and TRBJ2-1, with D tentatively TRBD1 (5 bases). The V and J ends lost 3 bases and 3 bases respectively, with 12 bases between them. The CDR3 covers 15 residues. Per germline, CDR1 SGHAT and CDR2 FQNNGV. CDR3 region: CASSFGPGNYNEQFF. CDR3 DNA sequence: TGTGCCAGCAGCTTTGGGCCAGGGAACTACAATGAGCAGTTCTTC.

This clonotype was observed a handful of times. The chain recombines TRBV10-3 with TRBJ2-7; a weak D match, TRBD2 (5 bases). This CDR3 is built from 13 residues. CDR1 and CDR2 (germline): ENHRY, SYGVKD. The V end lost 3 bases, the J end lost 2 bases, and 8 bases lay between the germline ends. The CDR3 bases are TGTGCCATCAGTGACGGGGAACCCTACGAGCAGTACTTC. Translated, it gives CAISDGEPYEQYF.

This clonotype was observed a handful of times. J is TRBJ2-5 and V is TRBV7-2; the D is unclear. Germline-derived CDR1 and CDR2 are SGHTA and FQGNSA. V shed 2 bases and J shed 2 bases, with 9 bases lying between them. The CDR3 is 14 amino acids. DNA of the CDR3: TGTGCCAGCAGCTTAAGCTCATTACAAGAGACCCAGTACTTC. It specifies CASSLSSLQETQYF.

This rearrangement joins TRBV12-3 or TRBV12-4 to TRBJ1-4; 9 bases are a match to TRBD1. The CDR3 runs to 17 residues. V trimming: 4 bases; J trimming: 7 bases; junction bases outside the gene matches: 13. In nucleotides, the CDR3 is TGTGCCAGCAGTTCGCGCTTGAACCGGGACAGGGCTGAAAAACTGTTTTTT. The encoded protein is CASSSRLNRDRAEKLFF.

This clonotype was counted only a few times. The rearrangement joins TRBV4-1 to TRBJ2-5; possibly TRBD2 for D (6 bases). Germline CDR1 and CDR2: MGHRA and YSYEKL. The CDR3 is 18 residues long. V was trimmed by 3 bases and J by 1 base, leaving 21 bases between them. CDR3 sequence reads: CASSQEGPNRLIQETQYF. The CDR3 nucleotides are TGCGCCAGCAGCCAGGAGGGTCCCAATAGGTTGATCCAAGAGACCCAGTACTTC.

This chain uses TRBV12-3 or TRBV12-4 with TRBJ2-3, with TRBD2 matching over 10 bases. Trimming cost V 7 bases and J 6 bases; bases outside gene matches: 10. The CDR3 runs to 15 residues. For the CDR3, the DNA is TGTGCCAGCAATCCGAGCGGGGGGGCCTGGGATACGCAGTATTTT. Translating it yields CASNPSGGAWDTQYF.

In this sample, this clonotype turned up many times. The chain has TRBV5-1 and TRBJ2-3; D is unclear. CDR3 length: 14 amino acids. Germline V CDR1 and CDR2: SGHRS, YFSETQ. Trimming stripped 1 base from V and 3 bases from J, with 9 bases between. This CDR3 is CASSLSGFTDTQYF. DNA of the CDR3: TGCGCCAGCAGCTTGTCCGGTTTTACAGATACGCAGTATTTT.

The chain links TRBV20-1 to TRBJ2-7; no clear D gene. The germline V gene encodes CDR1 DFQATT and CDR2 SNEGSKA (reference sequence). The CDR3 is made up of 17 amino acids. Trimming took off 0 bases at V and 4 bases at J, with 22 bases between the two ends. Here the CDR3 DNA reads TGCAGTGCTAGAGACTCAATAGGGCATGCAATTGCATACGAGCAGTACTTC. Translating it yields CSARDSIGHAIAYEQYF.

The chain has TRBV12-3 or TRBV12-4 and TRBJ1-5; 11 nucleotides agree with TRBD1. The CDR3 consists of 14 residues. V dropped 3 bases and J dropped 6; count of bases not matched to a gene: 1. Written as DNA, the CDR3 is TGTGCCAGCAGTTTGGACAGGGGGCTTCAGCCCCAGCATTTT. Translated: CASSLDRGLQPQHF.

This clonotype was seen just once. The chain employs TRBV5-5 and TRBJ1-3; D ambiguous. The germline gives CDR1 SGHKS, CDR2 YYEKEE (reference sequence). The length of the CDR3 is 16 residues. Trimming removed 4 bases from V and 0 bases from J, with 14 bases in between. CDR3 loop: CASSGLTVLSGNTIYF. The CDR3 DNA reads TGTGCCAGCAGCGGGCTGACGGTCCTCTCTGGAAACACCATATATTTT.

In this sample, this clonotype turned up many times. The V call is TRBV12-3 or TRBV12-4, the J call TRBJ2-7; the D gene is possibly TRBD2 (5 bases). The CDR3 loop spans 13 amino acids. Trimming took off 3 bases at V and 4 bases at J, with 10 bases between the two ends. Written as DNA, the CDR3 is TGTGCCAGCAGTTTCGGGGATTCTTACGAGCAGTACTTC. This gives the protein CASSFGDSYEQYF.

In its sample, this clonotype was seen a few times. The rearrangement links TRBV29-1 to TRBJ1-3; D is unclear. The germline CDR1 and CDR2 sequences are SQVTM and ANQGSEA. This CDR3 contains 11 residues. Deletions cut 6 bases from V and 6 bases from J, with 9 bases between. Written as DNA, the CDR3 is TGCAGCGTATCGCGGGAAAACACCATATATTTT. Translation: CSVSRENTIYF.

This clonotype turned up a few times. J is TRBJ2-7 and V is TRBV2; 7 bases fit TRBD1. CDR1 is SNHLY and CDR2 is FYNNEI in the germline V gene. V lost 1 base, J lost 2 bases, and 8 bases stayed unmatched. The CDR3 spans 16 residues. CDR3 sequence reads: CASSEEETGTTYEQYF. CDR3 coding DNA: TGTGCCAGCAGTGAAGAGGAGACAGGGACCACCTACGAGCAGTACTTC.